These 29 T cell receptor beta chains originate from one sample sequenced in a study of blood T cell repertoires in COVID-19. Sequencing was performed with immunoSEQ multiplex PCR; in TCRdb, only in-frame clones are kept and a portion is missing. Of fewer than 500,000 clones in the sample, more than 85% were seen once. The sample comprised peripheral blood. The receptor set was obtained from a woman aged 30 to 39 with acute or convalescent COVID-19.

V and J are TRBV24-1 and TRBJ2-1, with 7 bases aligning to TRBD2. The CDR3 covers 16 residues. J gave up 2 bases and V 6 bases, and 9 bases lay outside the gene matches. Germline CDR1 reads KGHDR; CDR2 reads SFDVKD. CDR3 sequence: CATSSTGGDPYNEQFF. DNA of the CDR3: TGTGCCACCAGTTCTACTGGGGGGGACCCCTACAATGAGCAGTTCTTC.

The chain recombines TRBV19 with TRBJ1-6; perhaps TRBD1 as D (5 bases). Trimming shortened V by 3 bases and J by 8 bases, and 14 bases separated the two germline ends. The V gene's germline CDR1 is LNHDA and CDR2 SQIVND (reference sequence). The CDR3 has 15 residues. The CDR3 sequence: CASSMPGPLDSPLHF. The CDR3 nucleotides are TGTGCCAGTAGTATGCCAGGGCCCCTTGATTCACCCCTCCACTTT.

The CDR3 protein is CASSYSLGTEQFF. The CDR3, as DNA: TGTGCCAGCAGTTACTCTTTGGGGACAGAGCAGTTCTTC. The chain has TRBV6-5 and TRBJ2-1, with a weak D call TRBD1 (6 bases). This CDR3 has 13 residues. Between the trimmed V and J ends, which lost 0 bases and 10 bases, there was a span of 10 bases. Germline lookup yields CDR1 MNHEY and CDR2 SVGAGI.

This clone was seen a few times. The CDR3 DNA reads TGTGCCAGCAGTTTAGTGCAGGGGTTAGGGGAGCTGTTTTTT. Translating it yields CASSLVQGLGELFF. The chain carries TRBV28 and TRBJ2-2; D possibly corresponds to TRBD1 (6 bases). The length of the CDR3 is 14 residues. Germline V gene data show CDR1 as MDHEN and CDR2 as SYDVKM. Trimming cost V 2 bases and J 8 bases, with 12 bases left between them. The whole variable domain, remainder taken from reference TRBV28 and TRBJ2-2, is DVKVTQSSRYLVKRTGEKVFLECVQDMDHENMFWYRQDPGLGLRLIYFSYDVKMKEKGDIPEGYSVSREKKERFSLILESASTNQTSMYLCASSLVQGLGELFFGEGSRLTVL.

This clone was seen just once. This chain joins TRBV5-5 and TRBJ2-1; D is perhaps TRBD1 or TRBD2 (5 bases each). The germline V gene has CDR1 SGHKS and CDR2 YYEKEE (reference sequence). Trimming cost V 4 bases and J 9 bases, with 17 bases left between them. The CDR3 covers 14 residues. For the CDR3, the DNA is TGTGCCAGCAGCCTGGGAGTAGGGGCCGGTGAGCAGTTCTTC. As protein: CASSLGVGAGEQFF.

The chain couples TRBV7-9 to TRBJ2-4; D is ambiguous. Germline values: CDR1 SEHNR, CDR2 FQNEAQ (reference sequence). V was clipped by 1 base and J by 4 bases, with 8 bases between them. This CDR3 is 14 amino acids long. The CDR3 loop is CASSLGSEKNIQYF. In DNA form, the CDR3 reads TGTGCCAGCAGCTTAGGTTCAGAAAAAAACATTCAGTACTTC.

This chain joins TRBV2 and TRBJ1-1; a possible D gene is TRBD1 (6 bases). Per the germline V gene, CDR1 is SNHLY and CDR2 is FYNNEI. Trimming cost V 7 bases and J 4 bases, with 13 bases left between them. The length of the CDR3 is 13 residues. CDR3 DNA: TGTGCCAGCAATTTAGGGGGGGGCACTGAAGCTTTCTTT. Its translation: CASNLGGGTEAFF. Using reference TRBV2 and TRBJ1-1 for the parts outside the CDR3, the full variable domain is EPEVTQTPSHQVTQMGQEVILRCVPISNHLYFYWYRQILGQKVEFLVSFYNNEISEKSEIFDDQFSVERPDGSNFTLKIRSTKLEDSAMYFCASNLGGGTEAFFGQGTRLTVV.

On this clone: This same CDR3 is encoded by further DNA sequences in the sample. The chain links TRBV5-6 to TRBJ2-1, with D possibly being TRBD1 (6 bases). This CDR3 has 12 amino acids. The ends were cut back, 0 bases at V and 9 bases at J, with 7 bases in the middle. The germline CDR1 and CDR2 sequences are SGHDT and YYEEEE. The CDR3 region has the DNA TGTGCCAGCAGCTTGGCAGGGGTTGAGCAGTTCTTC. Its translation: CASSLAGVEQFF.

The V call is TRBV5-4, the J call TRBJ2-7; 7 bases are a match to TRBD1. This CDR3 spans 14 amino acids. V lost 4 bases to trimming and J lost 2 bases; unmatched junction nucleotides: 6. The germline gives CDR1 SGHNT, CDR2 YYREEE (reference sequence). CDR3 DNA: TGTGCCAGCAGCACTGGGACAGCAACCTACGAGCAGTACTTC. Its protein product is CASSTGTATYEQYF.

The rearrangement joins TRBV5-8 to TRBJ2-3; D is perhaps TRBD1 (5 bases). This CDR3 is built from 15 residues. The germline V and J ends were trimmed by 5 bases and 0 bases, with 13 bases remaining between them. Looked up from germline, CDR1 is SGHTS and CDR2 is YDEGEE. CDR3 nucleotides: TGTGCCAGCAGGGGCAGGGCGCTAAGCACAGATACGCAGTATTTT. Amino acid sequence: CASRGRALSTDTQYF.

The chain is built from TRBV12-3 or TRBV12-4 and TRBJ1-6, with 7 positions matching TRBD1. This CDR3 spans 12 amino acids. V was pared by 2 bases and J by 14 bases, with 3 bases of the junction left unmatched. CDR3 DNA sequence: TGTGCCAGCAGTTTATCCCAGGGGGCCCTCCACTTT. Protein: CASSLSQGALHF.

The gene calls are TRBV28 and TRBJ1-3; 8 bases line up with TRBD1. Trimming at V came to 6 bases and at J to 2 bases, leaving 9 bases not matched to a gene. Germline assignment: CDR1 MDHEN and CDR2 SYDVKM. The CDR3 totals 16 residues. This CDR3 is CASSLSDRVAGNTIYF. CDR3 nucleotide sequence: TGTGCCAGCAGCTTGTCGGACAGGGTCGCTGGAAACACCATATATTTT.

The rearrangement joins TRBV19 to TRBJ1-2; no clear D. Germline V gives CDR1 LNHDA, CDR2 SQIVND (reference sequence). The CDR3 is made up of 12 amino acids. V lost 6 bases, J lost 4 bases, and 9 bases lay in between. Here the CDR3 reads CASRPGGYGYTF. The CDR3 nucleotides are TGTGCCAGTAGGCCTGGCGGCTATGGCTACACCTTC.

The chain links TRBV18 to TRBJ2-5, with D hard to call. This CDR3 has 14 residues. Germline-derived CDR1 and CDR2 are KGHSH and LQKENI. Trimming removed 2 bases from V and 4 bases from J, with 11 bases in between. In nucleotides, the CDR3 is TGTGCCAGCTCACCAAGCCCCGCCTCAGAGACCCAGTACTTC. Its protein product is CASSPSPASETQYF.

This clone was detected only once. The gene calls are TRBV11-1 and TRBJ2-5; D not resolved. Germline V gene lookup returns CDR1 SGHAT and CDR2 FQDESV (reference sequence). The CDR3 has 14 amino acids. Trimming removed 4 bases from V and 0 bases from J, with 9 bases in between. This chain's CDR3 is CASSYSRYQETQYF. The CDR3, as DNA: TGTGCCAGCAGCTACAGTAGATACCAAGAGACCCAGTACTTC.

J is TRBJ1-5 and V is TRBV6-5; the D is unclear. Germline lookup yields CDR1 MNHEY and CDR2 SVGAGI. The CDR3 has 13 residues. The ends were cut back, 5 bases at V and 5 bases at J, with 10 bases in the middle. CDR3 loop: CASSPRSDQPQHF. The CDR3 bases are TGTGCCAGCAGTCCCCGCTCGGATCAGCCCCAGCATTTT.

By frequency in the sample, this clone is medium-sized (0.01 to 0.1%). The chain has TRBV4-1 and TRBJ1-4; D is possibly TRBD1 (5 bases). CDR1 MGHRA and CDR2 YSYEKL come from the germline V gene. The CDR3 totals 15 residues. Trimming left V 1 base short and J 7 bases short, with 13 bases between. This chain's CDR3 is CASSQGGGGVEKLFF. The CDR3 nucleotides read TGCGCCAGCAGCCAAGGGGGCGGAGGGGTTGAAAAACTGTTTTTT.

CDR3 residues: CASSYPYEKLFF. In DNA form, the CDR3 reads TGTGCCAGCAGTTATCCCTATGAAAAACTGTTTTTT. V usage is TRBV28 and J usage is TRBJ1-4, with no clear D. This CDR3 has 12 residues. The ends were cut back, 4 bases at V and 6 bases at J, with 6 bases in the middle. CDR1 and CDR2 (germline): MDHEN, SYDVKM. Using reference TRBV28 and TRBJ1-4 for the parts outside the CDR3, the full variable domain is DVKVTQSSRYLVKRTGEKVFLECVQDMDHENMFWYRQDPGLGLRLIYFSYDVKMKEKGDIPEGYSVSREKKERFSLILESASTNQTSMYLCASSYPYEKLFFGSGTQLSVL.

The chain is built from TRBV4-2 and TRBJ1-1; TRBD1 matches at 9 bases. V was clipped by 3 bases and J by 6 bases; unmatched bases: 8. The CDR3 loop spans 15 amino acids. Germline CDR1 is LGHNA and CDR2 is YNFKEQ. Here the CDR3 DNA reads TGTGCCAGCAGCCACCGGGACAGGGAAGGCGCTGAAGCTTTCTTT. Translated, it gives CASSHRDREGAEAFF.

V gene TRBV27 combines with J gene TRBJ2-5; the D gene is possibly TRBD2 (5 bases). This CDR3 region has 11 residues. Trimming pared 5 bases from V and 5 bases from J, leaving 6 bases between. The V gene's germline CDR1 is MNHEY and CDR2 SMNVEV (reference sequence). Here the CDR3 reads CASSRGETQYF. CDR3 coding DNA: TGTGCCAGCAGTCGGGGTGAGACCCAGTACTTC.

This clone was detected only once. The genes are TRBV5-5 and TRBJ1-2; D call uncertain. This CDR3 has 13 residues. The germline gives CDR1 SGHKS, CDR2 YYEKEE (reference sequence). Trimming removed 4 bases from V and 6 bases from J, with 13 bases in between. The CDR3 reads CASSRGVIDGYTF. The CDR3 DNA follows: TGTGCCAGCAGCCGGGGTGTAATTGATGGCTACACCTTC. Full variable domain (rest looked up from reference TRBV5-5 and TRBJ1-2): DAGVTQSPTHLIKTRGQQVTLRCSPISGHKSVSWYQQVLGQGPQFIFQYYEKEERGRGNFPDRFSARQFPNYSSELNVNALLLGDSALYLCASSRGVIDGYTFGSGTRLTVV.

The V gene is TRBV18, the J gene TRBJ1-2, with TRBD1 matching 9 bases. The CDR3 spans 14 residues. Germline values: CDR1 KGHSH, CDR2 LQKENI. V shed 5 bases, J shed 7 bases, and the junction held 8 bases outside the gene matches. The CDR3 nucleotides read TGTGCCAGCTCAACCGGGACAGGGATGGCTGGCTACACCTTC. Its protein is CASSTGTGMAGYTF. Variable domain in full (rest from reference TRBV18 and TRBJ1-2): NAGVMQNPRHLVRRRGQEARLRCSPMKGHSHVYWYRQLPEEGLKFMVYLQKENIIDESGMPKERFSAEFPKEGPSILRIQQVVRGDSAAYFCASSTGTGMAGYTFGSGTRLTVV.

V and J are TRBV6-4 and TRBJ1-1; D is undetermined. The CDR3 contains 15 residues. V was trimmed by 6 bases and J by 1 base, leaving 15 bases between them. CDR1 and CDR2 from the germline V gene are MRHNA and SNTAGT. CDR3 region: CASRIIPGENTEAFF. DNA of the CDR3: TGTGCCAGCAGGATCATACCGGGAGAGAACACTGAAGCTTTCTTT.

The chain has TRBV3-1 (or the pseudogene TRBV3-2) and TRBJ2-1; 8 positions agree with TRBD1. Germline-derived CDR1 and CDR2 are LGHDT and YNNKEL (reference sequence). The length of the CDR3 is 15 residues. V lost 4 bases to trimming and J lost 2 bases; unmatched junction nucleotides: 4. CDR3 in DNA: TGTGCCAGCAGCCCCGACAGGGGAGCCTACAATGAGCAGTTCTTC. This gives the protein CASSPDRGAYNEQFF.

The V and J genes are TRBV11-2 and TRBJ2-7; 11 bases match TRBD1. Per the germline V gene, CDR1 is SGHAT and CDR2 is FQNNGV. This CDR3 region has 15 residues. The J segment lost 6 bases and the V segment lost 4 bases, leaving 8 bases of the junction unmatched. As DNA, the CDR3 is TGTGCCAGCAGCTCCCCCCGGACAGGGGGCGCCGAGCAGTACTTC. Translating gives CASSSPRTGGAEQYF.

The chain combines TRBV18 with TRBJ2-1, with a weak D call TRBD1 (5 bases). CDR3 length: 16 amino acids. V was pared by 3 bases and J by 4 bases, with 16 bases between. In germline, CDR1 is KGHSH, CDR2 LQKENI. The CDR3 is CASSPTDTLTYNEQFF. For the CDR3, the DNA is TGTGCCAGCTCACCTACGGACACCCTTACGTACAATGAGCAGTTCTTC.

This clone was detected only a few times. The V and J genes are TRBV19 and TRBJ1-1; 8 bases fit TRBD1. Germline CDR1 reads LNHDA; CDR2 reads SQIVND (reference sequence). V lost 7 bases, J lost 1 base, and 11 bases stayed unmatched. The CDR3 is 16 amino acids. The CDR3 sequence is CASNPRPGTGNTEAFF. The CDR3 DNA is TGTGCCAGTAACCCGCGACCCGGGACAGGGAACACTGAAGCTTTCTTT.

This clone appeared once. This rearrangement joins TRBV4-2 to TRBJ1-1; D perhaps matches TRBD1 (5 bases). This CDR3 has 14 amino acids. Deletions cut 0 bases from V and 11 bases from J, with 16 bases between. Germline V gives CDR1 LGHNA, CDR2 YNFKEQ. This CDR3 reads CASSQDNQVRGAFF. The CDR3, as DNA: TGTGCCAGCAGCCAAGATAACCAGGTCCGGGGGGCTTTCTTT.

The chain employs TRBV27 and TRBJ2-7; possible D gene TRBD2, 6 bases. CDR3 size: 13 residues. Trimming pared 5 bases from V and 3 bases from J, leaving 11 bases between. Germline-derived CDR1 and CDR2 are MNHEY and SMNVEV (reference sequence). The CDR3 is CASSTKGLYEQYF. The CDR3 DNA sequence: TGTGCCAGCAGTACGAAGGGACTCTACGAGCAGTACTTC.